A selection of T cell receptor beta chains follows, all from one sample in a study of beta chain features in type 1 diabetes. Some clones are missing from TCRdb's copy, which holds only in-frame ones; the method was immunoSEQ multiplex PCR. Among 350,000 to 450,000 clones listed, about 12% were seen once. The specimen sequenced was naive CD4+ T cells from blood. Receptors originate from a woman between 18 and 30 years old with type 1 diabetes. Both conserved end residues are part of each CDR3. A D gene is named only where the DNA matches it firmly. Rows may omit the clone size; those that give it use once, few, many or a size class.

size: -; J: TRBJ1-5; D: -; V: TRBV30; DNA: TGTGCCTGGAGTGTACGAGTACAGAATCAGCCCCAGCATTTT; CDR3: CAWSVRVQNQPQHF
size: -; J: TRBJ2-6; D: -; V: TRBV27; DNA: TGTGCCAGCAGAAGGGAGTGGTTCCAGTCTGGGGCCAACGTCCTGACTTTC; CDR3: CASRREWFQSGANVLTF
size: -; J: TRBJ2-7; D: -; V: TRBV28; DNA: TGTGCCAGCAGCAGGCCCGGCGAGCAGTACTTC; CDR3: CASSRPGEQYF
size: -; J: TRBJ2-5; D: TRBD2; V: TRBV18; DNA: TGTGCCAGCTCACCACGGACTAGCGGGGCCGGGACCCAGTACTTC; CDR3: CASSPRTSGAGTQYF
size: few; J: TRBJ2-5; D: TRBD2; V: TRBV19; DNA: TGTGCCAGTAGCCCGACTAGCGGGGGGCAGTACCAAGAGACCCAGTACTTC; CDR3: CASSPTSGGQYQETQYF
size: -; J: TRBJ2-1; D: -; V: TRBV5-1; DNA: TGCGCCAGCAGCCCGGAGGGCCCCTACAATGAGCAGTTCTTC; CDR3: CASSPEGPYNEQFF
size: -; J: TRBJ1-1; D: TRBD1; V: TRBV2; DNA: TGTGCCAGCAGTGAAGCTCAGGACAGGGTGGTGAACACTGAAGCTTTCTTT; CDR3: CASSEAQDRVVNTEAFF
size: -; J: TRBJ2-1; D: -; V: TRBV7-9; DNA: TGTGCTAGCCTTCGAGGGGGGGGCAATGAGCAGTTCTTC; CDR3: CASLRGGGNEQFF
size: -; J: TRBJ2-5; D: -; V: TRBV7-7; DNA: TGTGCCAGCAGCTTGGGCGGGGTGTACCAAGAGACCCAGTACTTC; CDR3: CASSLGGVYQETQYF
size: few; J: TRBJ2-7; D: TRBD1; V: TRBV6-1; DNA: TGTGCCAGCAGCGCCGGGACAGGGGCCTACGAGCAGTACTTC; CDR3: CASSAGTGAYEQYF
size: few; J: TRBJ2-1; D: -; V: TRBV5-1; DNA: TGCGCCAGCAGCTTGGGACGGGAGTACAATGAGCAGTTCTTC; CDR3: CASSLGREYNEQFF
size: few; J: TRBJ2-2; D: -; V: TRBV25-1; DNA: TGTGCCAGCAGTGAATTCCCGGGAAGTTTTAGTGCCGGGGAGCTGTTTTTT; CDR3: CASSEFPGSFSAGELFF
size: -; J: TRBJ2-7; D: TRBD1; V: TRBV4-1; DNA: TGCGCCAGCAGCCAGTCCCGCCCGGGACAGGGGTTATACGAGCAGTACTTC; CDR3: CASSQSRPGQGLYEQYF
size: few; J: TRBJ2-5; D: TRBD1; V: TRBV18; DNA: TGTGCCAGCTCACCAAGGGACAGCCTCCAAGAGACCCAGTACTTC; CDR3: CASSPRDSLQETQYF
size: -; J: TRBJ2-7; D: -; V: TRBV28; DNA: TGTGCCAGCAGTTTAAGGGGTACGGTCATCAGCTCCTACGAGCAGTACTTC; CDR3: CASSLRGTVISSYEQYF
size: few; J: TRBJ1-1; D: TRBD1; V: TRBV29-1; DNA: TGCAGCGTCAACGACAGGGACACTGAAGCTTTCTTT; CDR3: CSVNDRDTEAFF
size: few; J: TRBJ2-5; D: -; V: TRBV5-4; DNA: TGTGCCAGCAGGAGGACTGGGTCGGAGACCCAGTACTTC; CDR3: CASRRTGSETQYF
size: -; J: TRBJ1-2; D: -; V: TRBV7-2; DNA: TGTGCCAGCACCCTAGACCCCGCGGGCCGGGGCTACACCTTC; CDR3: CASTLDPAGRGYTF
size: few; J: TRBJ1-2; D: TRBD1; V: TRBV25-1; DNA: TGTGCCAGCAGTTGGACAGGAACAGGGGTAGGCTACACCTTC; CDR3: CASSWTGTGVGYTF
size: few; J: TRBJ2-1; D: TRBD2; V: TRBV4-2; DNA: TGTGCCAGCAGCCAAGGACTAGCGGGAGGGCCTAGCTCCTACAATGAGCAGTTCTTC; CDR3: CASSQGLAGGPSSYNEQFF
size: -; J: TRBJ2-1; D: TRBD1; V: TRBV25-1; DNA: TGTGCCAGCAGTGCAACAGGGGGCGCCTACAATGAGCAGTTCTTC; CDR3: CASSATGGAYNEQFF
size: few; J: TRBJ2-3; D: TRBD2; V: TRBV29-1; DNA: TGCAGCGTTGTGGAGGGCGGGAGTAAGTCAGATACGCAGTATTTT; CDR3: CSVVEGGSKSDTQYF
size: -; J: TRBJ2-3; D: -; V: TRBV19; DNA: TGTGCCAGTAGGGCCGGGGGAGCGCATCAAGATACGCAGTATTTT; CDR3: CASRAGGAHQDTQYF
size: few; J: TRBJ2-7; D: TRBD1; V: TRBV4-3; DNA: TGCGCCAGCAGCCAAGATCTGGGACAGCCTTACGAGCAGTACTTC; CDR3: CASSQDLGQPYEQYF
size: -; J: TRBJ2-1; D: TRBD2; V: TRBV5-1; DNA: TGCGCCAGCAGCTCGGGACTAGCGGGGGCTTCATACAATGAGCAGTTCTTC; CDR3: CASSSGLAGASYNEQFF
size: -; J: TRBJ2-2; D: TRBD2; V: TRBV5-1; DNA: TGCGCCATATCGGAGATAGCGGGAGCCGGGGAGCTGTTTTTT; CDR3: CAISEIAGAGELFF
size: -; J: TRBJ2-7; D: TRBD2; V: TRBV28; DNA: TGTGCCAGCAGTTCGAGACTAGCGGGAGGGCCCAGATTC; CDR3: CASSSRLAGGPRF
size: few; J: TRBJ2-1; D: TRBD2; V: TRBV30; DNA: TGTGCCTGGGGGACTAGCGGCTACAATGAGCAGTTCTTC; CDR3: CAWGTSGYNEQFF
size: few; J: TRBJ1-2; D: -; V: TRBV19; DNA: TGTGCCAGTAGTGACCGAAGGACACCTGCTAACTATGGCTACACCTTC; CDR3: CASSDRRTPANYGYTF
size: -; J: TRBJ2-7; D: TRBD1; V: TRBV2; DNA: TGTGCCAGCAGGGGGACAGAACTCGAGCAGTACTTC; CDR3: CASRGTELEQYF
size: few; J: TRBJ2-5; D: -; V: TRBV11-2; DNA: TGTGCCAGCAGCTCGGGTTACCAAGAGACCCAGTACTTC; CDR3: CASSSGYQETQYF
size: few; J: TRBJ2-7; D: TRBD2; V: TRBV11-3; DNA: TGTGCCAGCAGCTCTAGCGGGAGCCTACCTTCGGGGCAGTACTTC; CDR3: CASSSSGSLPSGQYF
size: few; J: TRBJ2-2; D: -; V: TRBV19; DNA: TGTGCCAGTAGACGGAGGGAAGTGGACACCGGGGAGCTGTTTTTT; CDR3: CASRRREVDTGELFF
size: few; J: TRBJ2-2; D: -; V: TRBV30; DNA: TGTGCCTGGAGTCAGGGGGGCACCGGGGAGCTGTTTTTT; CDR3: CAWSQGGTGELFF
size: -; J: TRBJ1-2; D: -; V: TRBV4-3; DNA: TGCGCCAGCAGCCAGAACCAGGGAGGATCAGGCGGCTACACCTTC; CDR3: CASSQNQGGSGGYTF
size: -; J: TRBJ2-7; D: TRBD1; V: TRBV18; DNA: TGTGCCAGCTCACCCGACAGGGACGAGCAGTACTTC; CDR3: CASSPDRDEQYF
size: few; J: TRBJ2-7; D: TRBD1; V: TRBV2; DNA: TGTGCCAGCAGAACCGGGACAGGGGTCCACGAGCAGTACTTC; CDR3: CASRTGTGVHEQYF
size: few; J: TRBJ1-2; D: TRBD1; V: TRBV4-3; DNA: TGCGCCAGCAGCCAAGACCCGGGACAGGGGAACTATGGCTACACCTTC; CDR3: CASSQDPGQGNYGYTF
size: few; J: TRBJ1-5; D: -; V: TRBV5-1; DNA: TGCGCCAGCAGCCCTGGACAGCAGGATCAGCCCCAGCATTTT; CDR3: CASSPGQQDQPQHF
size: -; J: TRBJ1-1; D: -; V: TRBV29-1; DNA: TGCAGCGTCGGACAGCTGAACACTGAAGCTTTCTTT; CDR3: CSVGQLNTEAFF
size: -; J: TRBJ2-2; D: -; V: TRBV19; DNA: TGTGCCAGTAGTACCCAGGGGAACACCGGGGAGCTGTTTTTT; CDR3: CASSTQGNTGELFF